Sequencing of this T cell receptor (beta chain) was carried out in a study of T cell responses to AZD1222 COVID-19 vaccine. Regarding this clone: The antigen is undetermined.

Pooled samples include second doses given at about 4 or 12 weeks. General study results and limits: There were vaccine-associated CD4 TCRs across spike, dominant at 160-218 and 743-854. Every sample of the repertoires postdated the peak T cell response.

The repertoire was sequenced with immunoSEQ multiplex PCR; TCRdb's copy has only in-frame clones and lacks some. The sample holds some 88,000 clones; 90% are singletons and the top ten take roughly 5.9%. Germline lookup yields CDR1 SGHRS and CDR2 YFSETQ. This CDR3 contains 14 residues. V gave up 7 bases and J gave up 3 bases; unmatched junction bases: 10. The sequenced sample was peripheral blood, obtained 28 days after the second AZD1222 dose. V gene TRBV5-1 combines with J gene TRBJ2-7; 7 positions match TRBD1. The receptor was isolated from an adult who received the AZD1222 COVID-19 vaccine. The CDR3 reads CASALDRLFYEQYF. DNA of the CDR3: TGCGCCAGCGCGTTGGACAGGCTTTTCTACGAGCAGTACTTC.